This TCR beta chain was retrieved from a study of spatial heterogeneity in lung cancer. Study details: The count of detected beta-chain sequences consistently exceeded that of alpha-chain sequences. An average of more than ten raw reads was observed per unique TCR and UMI combination.

As to time point: sample taken at primary tumor resection. From tumor, nontumor lung or frozen PBMC, whole RNA was taken unsorted for sequencing. Patients with untreated early-stage non-small cell lung cancer, numbering 55 to 75, were the donors. By share, this clonotype counts as medium-sized. For a library built for alpha chains, this beta chain is a stray read; little rests on its size. Germline V gene data show CDR1 as MNHEY and CDR2 as SVGEGT. V lost 5 bases and J lost 5, with 10 bases in between. CDR3 length: 13 amino acids. Every TCR cDNA molecule carried a tag that served as a unique molecular identifier. TCRdb reanalysed the 5' RACE reads using MiXCR and keeps one entry per CDR3 protein. The profile shows about 6,900 distinct CDR3 sequences, roughly 3.7% of them singletons.

This clonotype was sampled from a female donor with early-stage non-small cell lung cancer. Sample: normal lung tissue next to the tumor, taken at surgery. The chain employs TRBV6-2 or TRBV6-3 and TRBJ2-1, with unresolved D. CDR3 amino acids: CASSPFGDNEQFF. DNA of the CDR3: TGTGCCAGCAGTCCATTTGGTGACAATGAGCAGTTCTTC.